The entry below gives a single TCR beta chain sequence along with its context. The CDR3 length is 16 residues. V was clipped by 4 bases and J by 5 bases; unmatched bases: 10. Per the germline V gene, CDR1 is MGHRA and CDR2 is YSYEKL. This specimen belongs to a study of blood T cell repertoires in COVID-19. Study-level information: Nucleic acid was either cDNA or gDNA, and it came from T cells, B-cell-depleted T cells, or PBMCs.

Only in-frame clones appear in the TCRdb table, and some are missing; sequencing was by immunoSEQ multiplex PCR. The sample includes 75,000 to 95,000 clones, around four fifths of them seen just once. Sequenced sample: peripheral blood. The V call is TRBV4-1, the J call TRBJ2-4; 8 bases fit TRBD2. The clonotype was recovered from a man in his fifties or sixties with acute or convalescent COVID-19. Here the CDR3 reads CASSRPGLVSENIQYF. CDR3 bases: TGCGCCAGCAGCCGACCGGGACTAGTCAGCGAAAACATTCAGTACTTC.